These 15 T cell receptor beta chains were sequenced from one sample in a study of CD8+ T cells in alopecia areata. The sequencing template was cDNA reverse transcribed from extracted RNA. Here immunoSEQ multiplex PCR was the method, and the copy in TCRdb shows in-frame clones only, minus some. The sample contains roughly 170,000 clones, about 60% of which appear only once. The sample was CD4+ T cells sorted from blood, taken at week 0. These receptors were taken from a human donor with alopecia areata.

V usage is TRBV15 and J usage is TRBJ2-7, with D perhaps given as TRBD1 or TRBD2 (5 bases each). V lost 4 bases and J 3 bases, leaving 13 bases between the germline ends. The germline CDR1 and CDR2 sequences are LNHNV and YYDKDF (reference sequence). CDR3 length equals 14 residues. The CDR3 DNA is TGTGCCACCAGCATCCCGGGACGGGGCTACGAGCAGTACTTC. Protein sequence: CATSIPGRGYEQYF.

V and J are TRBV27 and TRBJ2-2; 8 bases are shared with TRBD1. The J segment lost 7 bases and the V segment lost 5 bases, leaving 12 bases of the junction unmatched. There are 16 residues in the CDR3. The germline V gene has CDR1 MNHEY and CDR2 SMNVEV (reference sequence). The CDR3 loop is CASSLTGARFGGELFF. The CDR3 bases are TGTGCCAGCAGTCTGACAGGGGCCCGCTTCGGCGGGGAGCTGTTTTTT.

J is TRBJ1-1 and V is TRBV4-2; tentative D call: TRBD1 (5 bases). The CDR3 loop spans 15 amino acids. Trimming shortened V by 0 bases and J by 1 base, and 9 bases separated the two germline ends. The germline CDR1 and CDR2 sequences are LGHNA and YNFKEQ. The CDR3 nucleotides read TGTGCCAGCAGCCAAGAACCCAGGGAGAACACTGAAGCTTTCTTT. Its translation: CASSQEPRENTEAFF.

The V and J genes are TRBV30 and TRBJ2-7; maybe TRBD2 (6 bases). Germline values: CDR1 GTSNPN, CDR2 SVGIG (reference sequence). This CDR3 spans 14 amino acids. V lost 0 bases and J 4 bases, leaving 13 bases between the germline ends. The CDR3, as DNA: TGTGCCTGGAGTGTGGTGGAGGGGAGATACGAGCAGTACTTC. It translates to CAWSVVEGRYEQYF.

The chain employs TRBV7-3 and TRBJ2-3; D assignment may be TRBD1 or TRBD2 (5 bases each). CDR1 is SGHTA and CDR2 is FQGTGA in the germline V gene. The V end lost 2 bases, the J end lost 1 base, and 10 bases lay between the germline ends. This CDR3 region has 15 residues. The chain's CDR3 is CASSLGTGRTDTQYF. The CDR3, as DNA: TGTGCCAGCAGCTTAGGCACGGGGCGCACAGATACGCAGTATTTT. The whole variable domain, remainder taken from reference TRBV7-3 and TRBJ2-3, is GAGVSQTPSNKVTEKGKYVELRCDPISGHTALYWYRQSLGQGPEFLIYFQGTGAADDSGLPNDRFFAVRPEGSVSTLKIQRTERGDSAVYLCASSLGTGRTDTQYFGPGTRLTVL.

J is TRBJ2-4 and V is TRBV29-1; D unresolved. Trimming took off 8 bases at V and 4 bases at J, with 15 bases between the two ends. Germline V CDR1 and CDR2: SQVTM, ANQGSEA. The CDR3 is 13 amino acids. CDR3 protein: CSLAEPGKNIQYF. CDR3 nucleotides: TGCAGCCTGGCGGAGCCCGGGAAAAACATTCAGTACTTC.

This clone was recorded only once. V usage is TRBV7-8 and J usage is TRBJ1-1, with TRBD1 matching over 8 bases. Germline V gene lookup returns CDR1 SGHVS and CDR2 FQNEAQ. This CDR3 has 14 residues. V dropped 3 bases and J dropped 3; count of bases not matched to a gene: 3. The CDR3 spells CASSFHRGDTEAFF. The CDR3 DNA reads TGTGCCAGCAGCTTCCACAGGGGGGACACTGAAGCTTTCTTT.

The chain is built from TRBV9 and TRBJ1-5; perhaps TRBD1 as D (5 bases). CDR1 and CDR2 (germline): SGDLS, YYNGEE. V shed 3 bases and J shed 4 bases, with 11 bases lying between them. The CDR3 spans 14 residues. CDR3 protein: CASSGDAQNQPQHF. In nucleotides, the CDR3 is TGTGCCAGCAGCGGGGACGCGCAAAATCAGCCCCAGCATTTT.

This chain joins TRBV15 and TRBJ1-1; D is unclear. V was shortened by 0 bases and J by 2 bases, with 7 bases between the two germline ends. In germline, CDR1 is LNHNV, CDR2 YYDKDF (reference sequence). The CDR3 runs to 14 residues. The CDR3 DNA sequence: TGTGCCACCAGCAGAGATGCAGGAAACACTGAAGCTTTCTTT. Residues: CATSRDAGNTEAFF. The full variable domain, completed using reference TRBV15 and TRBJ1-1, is DAMVIQNPRYQVTQFGKPVTLSCSQTLNHNVMYWYQQKSSQAPKLLFHYYDKDFNNEADTPDNFQSRRPNTSFCFLDIRSPGLGDTAMYLCATSRDAGNTEAFFGQGTRLTVV.

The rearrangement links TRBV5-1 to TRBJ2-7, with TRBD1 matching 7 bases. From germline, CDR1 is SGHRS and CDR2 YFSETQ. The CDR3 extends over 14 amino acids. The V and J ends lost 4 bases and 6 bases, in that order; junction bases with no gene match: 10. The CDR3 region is CASSLVQGKTEQYF. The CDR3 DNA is TGCGCCAGCAGCCTAGTACAGGGGAAAACCGAGCAGTACTTC.

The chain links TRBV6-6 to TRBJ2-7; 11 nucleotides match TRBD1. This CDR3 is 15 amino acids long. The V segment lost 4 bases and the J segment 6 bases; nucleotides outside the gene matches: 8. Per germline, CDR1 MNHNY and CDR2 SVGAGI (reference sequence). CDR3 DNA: TGTGCCAGCAGTTTCGGGACAGGGGGAGCGGGCGAGCAGTACTTC. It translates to CASSFGTGGAGEQYF.

The CDR3 region is CASSEGDLGTQYF. Written as DNA, the CDR3 is TGTGCCAGCAGTGAGGGAGACCTGGGGACCCAGTACTTC. This rearrangement joins TRBV25-1 to TRBJ2-5; a weak D match, TRBD2 (5 bases). The CDR3 covers 13 residues. The ends were cut back, 3 bases at V and 7 bases at J, with 12 bases in the middle. Germline CDR1 MGHDK, CDR2 SYGVNS.

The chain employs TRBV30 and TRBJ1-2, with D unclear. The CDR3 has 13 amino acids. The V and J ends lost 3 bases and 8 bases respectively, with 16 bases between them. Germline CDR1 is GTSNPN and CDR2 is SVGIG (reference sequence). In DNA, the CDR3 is TGTGCCTGGAGCCGAGTCACGGAAACCGGCTACACCTTC. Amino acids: CAWSRVTETGYTF.

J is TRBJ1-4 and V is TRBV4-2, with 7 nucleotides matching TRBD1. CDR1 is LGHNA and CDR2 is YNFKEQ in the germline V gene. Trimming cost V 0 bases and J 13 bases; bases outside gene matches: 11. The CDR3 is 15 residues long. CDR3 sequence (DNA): TGTGCCAGCAGCCAAGAGCGGGGGACAGTTTGGGCACTGTTTTTT. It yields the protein CASSQERGTVWALFF.

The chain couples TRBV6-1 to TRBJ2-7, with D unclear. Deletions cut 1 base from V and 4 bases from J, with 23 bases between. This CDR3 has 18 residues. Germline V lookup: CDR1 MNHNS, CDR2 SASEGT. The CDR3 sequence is CASSEVGVRHPDLYEQYF. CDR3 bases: TGTGCCAGCAGTGAAGTGGGTGTGCGACACCCGGATTTGTACGAGCAGTACTTC.